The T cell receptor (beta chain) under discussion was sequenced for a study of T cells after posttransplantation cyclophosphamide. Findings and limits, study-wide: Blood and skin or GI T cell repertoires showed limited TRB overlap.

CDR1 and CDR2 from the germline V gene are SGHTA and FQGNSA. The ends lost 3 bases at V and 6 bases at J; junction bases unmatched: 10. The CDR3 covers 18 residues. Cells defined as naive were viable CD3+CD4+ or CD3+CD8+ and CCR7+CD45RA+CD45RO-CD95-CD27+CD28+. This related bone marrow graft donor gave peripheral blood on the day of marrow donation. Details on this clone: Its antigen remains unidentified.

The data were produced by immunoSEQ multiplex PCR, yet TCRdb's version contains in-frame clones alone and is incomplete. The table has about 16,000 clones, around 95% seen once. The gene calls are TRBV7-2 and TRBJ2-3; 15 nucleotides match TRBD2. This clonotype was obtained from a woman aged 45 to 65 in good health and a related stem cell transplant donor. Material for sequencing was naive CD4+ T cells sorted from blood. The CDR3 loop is CASSLGPGTSGRFDTQYF. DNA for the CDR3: TGTGCCAGCAGCTTGGGTCCCGGGACTAGCGGGAGGTTCGATACGCAGTATTTT.